Sequencing of this TCR beta chain was carried out in a study of blood T cell repertoires in COVID-19. Turning to the study itself: Samples taken during acute and convalescent COVID-19 were collected in the United States, Italy and Spain.

Assay: immunoSEQ multiplex PCR; the TCRdb copy retains only in-frame clones and omits some. The sample consists of fewer than 250,000 clones, more than 75% of them appearing once. V lost 0 bases and J 6 bases, leaving 18 bases between the germline ends. Germline CDR1 and CDR2: SGHRS and YFSETQ. CDR3 length: 16 amino acids. Sequenced: PBMCs or T cells enriched from blood (not recorded which). The chain joins TRBV5-1 to TRBJ1-2; a possible D gene is TRBD1 (5 bases). The source of this sequence is a woman between 35 and 50 years old with acute COVID-19. The CDR3 DNA reads TGCGCCAGCAGCTTGGTGGTGGACCCGGGGGTTGATGGCTACACCTTC. As protein: CASSLVVDPGVDGYTF. Complete variable domain (other parts from reference TRBV5-1 and TRBJ1-2): KAGVTQTPRYLIKTRGQQVTLSCSPISGHRSVSWYQQTPGQGLQFLFEYFSETQRNKGNFPGRFSGRQFSNSRSEMNVSTLELGDSALYLCASSLVVDPGVDGYTFGSGTRLTVV.